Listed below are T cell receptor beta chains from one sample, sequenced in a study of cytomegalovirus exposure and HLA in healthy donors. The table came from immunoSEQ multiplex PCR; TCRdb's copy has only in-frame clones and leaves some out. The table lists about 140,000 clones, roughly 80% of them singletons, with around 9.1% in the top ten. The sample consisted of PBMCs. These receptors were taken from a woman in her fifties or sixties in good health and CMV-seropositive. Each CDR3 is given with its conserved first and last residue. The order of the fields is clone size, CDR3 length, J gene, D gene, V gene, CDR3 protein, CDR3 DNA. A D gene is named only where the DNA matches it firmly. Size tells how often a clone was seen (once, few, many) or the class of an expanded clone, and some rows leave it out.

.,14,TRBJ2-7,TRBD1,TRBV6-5,CASSLIGQGAEQYF,TGTGCCAGCAGCCTCATCGGACAGGGGGCCGAGCAGTACTTC
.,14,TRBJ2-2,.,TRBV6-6,CASSYGSDTGELFF,TGTGCCAGCAGTTACGGCTCCGACACCGGGGAGCTGTTTTTT
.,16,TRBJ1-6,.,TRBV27,CASRTGRNSYNSPLHF,TGTGCCAGCAGAACAGGGAGAAACTCCTATAATTCACCCCTCCACTTT
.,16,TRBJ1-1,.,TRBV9,CASSVGQGLMNTEAFF,TGTGCCAGCAGCGTAGGGCAGGGACTTATGAACACTGAAGCTTTCTTT
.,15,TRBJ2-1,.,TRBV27,CASSSPGRGYNEQFF,TGTGCCAGCAGTTCCCCCGGAAGGGGATACAATGAGCAGTTCTTC
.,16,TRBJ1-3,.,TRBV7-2,CASSPRGEGMGNTIYF,TGTGCCAGCAGCCCAAGGGGGGAGGGGATGGGAAACACCATATATTTT
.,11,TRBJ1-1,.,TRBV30,CAWSPGEGAFF,TGTGCCTGGAGTCCCGGGGAAGGGGCTTTCTTT
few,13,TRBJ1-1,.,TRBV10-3,CAISDNSGTEAFF,TGTGCCATCAGTGACAACTCGGGAACTGAAGCTTTCTTT
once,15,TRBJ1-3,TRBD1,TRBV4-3,CASSQDATGSNTIYF,TGCGCCAGCAGCCAAGATGCGACAGGGTCTAACACCATATATTTT
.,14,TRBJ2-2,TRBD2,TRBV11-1,CASSTRLATGELFF,TGTGCCAGCAGCACCCGACTAGCCACCGGGGAGCTGTTTTTT
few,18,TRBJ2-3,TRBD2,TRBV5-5,CASSRYLLAGGSTDTQYF,TGTGCCAGCAGCCGGTACCTACTAGCGGGGGGGAGCACAGATACGCAGTATTTT
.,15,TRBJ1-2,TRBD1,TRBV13,CASSPRDREVYGYTF,TGTGCCAGCAGCCCCCGGGACAGGGAGGTCTATGGCTACACCTTC
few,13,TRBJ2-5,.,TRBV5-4,CASSSGQTETQYF,TGTGCCAGCAGCTCCGGACAGACGGAGACCCAGTACTTC
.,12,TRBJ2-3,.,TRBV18,CASSLGTDTQYF,TGTGCCAGCTCACTAGGCACAGATACGCAGTATTTT